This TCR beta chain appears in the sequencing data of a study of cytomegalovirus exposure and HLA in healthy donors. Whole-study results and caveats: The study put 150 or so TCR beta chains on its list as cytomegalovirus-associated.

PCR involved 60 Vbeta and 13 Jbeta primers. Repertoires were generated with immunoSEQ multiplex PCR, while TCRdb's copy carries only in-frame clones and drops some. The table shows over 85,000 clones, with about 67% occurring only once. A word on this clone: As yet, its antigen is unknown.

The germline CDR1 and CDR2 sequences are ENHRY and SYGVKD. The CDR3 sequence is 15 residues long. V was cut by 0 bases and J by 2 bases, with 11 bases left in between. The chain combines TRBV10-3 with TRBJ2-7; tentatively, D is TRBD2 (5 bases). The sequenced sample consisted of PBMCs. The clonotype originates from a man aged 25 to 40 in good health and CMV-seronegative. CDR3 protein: CAISESTGITYEQYF. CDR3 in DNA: TGTGCCATCAGTGAGTCTACGGGGATTACCTACGAGCAGTACTTC.